The following is a T cell receptor beta chain sequence with its context. The length of the CDR3 is 12 residues. Germline V CDR1 and CDR2: MNHEY, SMNVEV (reference sequence). V was cut by 5 bases and J by 5 bases, with 9 bases left in between. This table comes from immunoSEQ multiplex PCR, and its TCRdb copy is limited to in-frame clones, with some not included. The repertoire holds over 150,000 clones, with approximately 91% as singletons. The sample originates from a study of blood T cell repertoires in COVID-19. Patients from Seattle were sampled longitudinally, starting during active infection. Sequences were obtained from peripheral blood. V and J are TRBV27 and TRBJ2-5, with no clear D. This clonotype was obtained from a man in his fifties or sixties with COVID-19, enrolled during active disease. The CDR3 nucleotides read TGTGCCAGCAGTCCCCCCGAGGAGACCCAGTACTTC. Its translation: CASSPPEETQYF.